A selection of T cell receptor beta chains follows, all from one sample in a study of blood T cell repertoires in COVID-19. Sequenced by immunoSEQ multiplex PCR; TCRdb stores in-frame clones only, minus some. Seen here are about 69,000 clones, around 87% observed once, and the top ten hold about 5%. The sample taken for sequencing was peripheral blood. These TCRs come from a man aged 45-65 years with acute or convalescent COVID-19. Each CDR3 is given with its conserved first and last residue. The order of the fields is V gene, D gene, J gene, clone size, CDR3 DNA, CDR3 protein. A D gene is named only where the DNA matches it firmly. Expanded clones are given a class, and other clones once, few, many or no size at all.

v_call: TRBV30; d_call: TRBD2; j_call: TRBJ2-2; clone_size: -; cdr3_nt: TGTGCCTGGAGCGGGGCGGGAGGGGGCGTAACCGGGGAGCTGTTTTTT; cdr3_aa: CAWSGAGGGVTGELFF
v_call: TRBV25-1; d_call: -; j_call: TRBJ1-6; clone_size: -; cdr3_nt: TGTGCCACAGGACAGTCGGTCGCCTATAATTCACCCCTCCACTTT; cdr3_aa: CATGQSVAYNSPLHF
v_call: TRBV5-1; d_call: TRBD1; j_call: TRBJ1-1; clone_size: -; cdr3_nt: TGCGCCAGCAGCTTCTGGGGACAGCCAAACACTGAAGCTTTCTTT; cdr3_aa: CASSFWGQPNTEAFF
v_call: TRBV6-1; d_call: -; j_call: TRBJ1-3; clone_size: -; cdr3_nt: TGTGCCAGCAGTGAAAGGGGGAACTCTGGAAACACCATATATTTT; cdr3_aa: CASSERGNSGNTIYF
v_call: TRBV9; d_call: -; j_call: TRBJ2-2; clone_size: -; cdr3_nt: TGTGCCAGCAGCGTCCTAGCTACCGGTGACGGGGAGCTGTTTTTT; cdr3_aa: CASSVLATGDGELFF
v_call: TRBV18; d_call: TRBD1; j_call: TRBJ2-2; clone_size: -; cdr3_nt: TGTGCCAGCTCAGTCCAGGGGGCGAGGGACACCGGGGAGCTGTTTTTT; cdr3_aa: CASSVQGARDTGELFF
v_call: TRBV19; d_call: TRBD2; j_call: TRBJ2-2; clone_size: -; cdr3_nt: TGTGCCAGTAGTCTCGGACTAGCGGGAGCTTTGAACACCGGGGAGCTGTTTTTT; cdr3_aa: CASSLGLAGALNTGELFF
v_call: TRBV20-1; d_call: TRBD2; j_call: TRBJ2-1; clone_size: -; cdr3_nt: TGCAGTGCTAGTAGCGGGGGACTCTACAATGAGCAGTTCTTC; cdr3_aa: CSASSGGLYNEQFF
v_call: TRBV7-2; d_call: TRBD2; j_call: TRBJ2-1; clone_size: once; cdr3_nt: TGTGCCAGCAGCTTAGGGACTAGCACCTACAATGAGCAGTTCTTC; cdr3_aa: CASSLGTSTYNEQFF
v_call: TRBV27; d_call: -; j_call: TRBJ1-2; clone_size: -; cdr3_nt: TGTGCCAGCAGACAGGGTAACTATGGCTACACCTTC; cdr3_aa: CASRQGNYGYTF
v_call: TRBV19; d_call: TRBD1; j_call: TRBJ1-4; clone_size: -; cdr3_nt: TGTGCCAGTACCAGGGGGCGCTGGGGTGAAAAACTGTTTTTT; cdr3_aa: CASTRGRWGEKLFF
v_call: TRBV21-1; d_call: -; j_call: TRBJ2-7; clone_size: -; cdr3_nt: TGTGCCAGCAGGATTGGGACTAGCGGGAGGAGGACCTACGAGCAGTACTTC; cdr3_aa: CASRIGTSGRRTYEQYF
v_call: TRBV9; d_call: -; j_call: TRBJ2-3; clone_size: -; cdr3_nt: TGTGCCAGCAGCGTATCCGGGACACCAGATACGCAGTATTTT; cdr3_aa: CASSVSGTPDTQYF
v_call: TRBV19; d_call: TRBD2; j_call: TRBJ2-7; clone_size: once; cdr3_nt: TGTGCCAGTAGTATAGATCTGCGGCGGGAGGCAACCTACGAGCAGTACTTC; cdr3_aa: CASSIDLRREATYEQYF